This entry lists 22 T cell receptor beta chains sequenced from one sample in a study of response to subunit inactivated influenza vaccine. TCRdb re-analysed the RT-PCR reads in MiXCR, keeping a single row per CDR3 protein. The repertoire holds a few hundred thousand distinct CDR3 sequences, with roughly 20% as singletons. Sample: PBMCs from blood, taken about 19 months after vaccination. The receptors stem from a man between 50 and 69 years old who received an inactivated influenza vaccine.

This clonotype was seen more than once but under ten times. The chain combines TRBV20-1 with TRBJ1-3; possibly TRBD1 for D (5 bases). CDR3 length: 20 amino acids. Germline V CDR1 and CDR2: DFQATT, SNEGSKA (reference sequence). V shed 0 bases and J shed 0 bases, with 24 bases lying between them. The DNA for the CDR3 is TGCAGTGCTAGAGAGGTGTTGCCGGGCAGGGACCCTTTCTCTGGAAACACCATATATTTT. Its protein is CSAREVLPGRDPFSGNTIYF.

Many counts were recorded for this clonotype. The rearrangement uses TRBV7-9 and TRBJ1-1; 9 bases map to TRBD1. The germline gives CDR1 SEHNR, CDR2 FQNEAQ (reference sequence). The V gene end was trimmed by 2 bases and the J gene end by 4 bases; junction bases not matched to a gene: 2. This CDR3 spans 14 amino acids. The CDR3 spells CASSLTGGGTEAFF. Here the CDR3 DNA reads TGTGCCAGCAGCTTAACAGGGGGCGGCACTGAAGCTTTCTTT.

CDR3: CASTPGMPAHEQYF. The CDR3 DNA sequence: TGCGCCAGCACCCCGGGCATGCCGGCCCACGAGCAGTACTTC. This chain connects TRBV5-1 to TRBJ2-7; D is unresolved. The V end lost 6 bases, the J end lost 5 bases, and 18 bases lay between the germline ends. Germline values: CDR1 SGHRS, CDR2 YFSETQ. This CDR3 spans 14 amino acids.

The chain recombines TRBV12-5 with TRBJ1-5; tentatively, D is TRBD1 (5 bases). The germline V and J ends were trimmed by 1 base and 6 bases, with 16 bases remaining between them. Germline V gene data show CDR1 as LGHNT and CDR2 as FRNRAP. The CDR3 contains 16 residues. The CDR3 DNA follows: TGTGCTAGTGGTTTGGGAAGGGCAGGGAGGGGTCAGCCCCAGCATTTT. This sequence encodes CASGLGRAGRGQPQHF. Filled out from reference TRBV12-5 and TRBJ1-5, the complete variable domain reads DARVTQTPRHKVTEMGQEVTMRCQPILGHNTVFWYRQTMMQGLELLAYFRNRAPLDDSGMPKDRFSAEMPDATLATLKIQPSEPRDSAVYFCASGLGRAGRGQPQHFGDGTRLSIL.

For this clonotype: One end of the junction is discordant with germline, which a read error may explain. The CDR3 nucleotides read TGTGCCAGCAGTATATGGCCTCCTGGAAACACCATATATTTT. It codes for CASSIWPPGNTIYF. The chain joins TRBV28 to TRBJ1-3; D remains unclear. CDR3 length: 14 amino acids. In germline, CDR1 is MDHEN, CDR2 SYDVKM.

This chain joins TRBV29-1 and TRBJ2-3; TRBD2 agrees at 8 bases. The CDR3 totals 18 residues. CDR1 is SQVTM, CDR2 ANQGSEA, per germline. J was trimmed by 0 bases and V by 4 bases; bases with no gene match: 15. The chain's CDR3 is CSVVGRGGRASSTDTQYF. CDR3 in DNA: TGCAGCGTTGTCGGCCGGGGGGGCCGAGCGTCTAGCACAGATACGCAGTATTTT.

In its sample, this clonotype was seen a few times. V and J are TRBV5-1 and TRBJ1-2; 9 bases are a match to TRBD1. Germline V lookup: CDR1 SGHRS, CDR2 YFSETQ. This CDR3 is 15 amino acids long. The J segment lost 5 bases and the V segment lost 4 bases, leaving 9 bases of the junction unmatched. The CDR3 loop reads CASSPGPGTGYGYTF. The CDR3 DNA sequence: TGCGCCAGCAGCCCAGGGCCAGGGACAGGGTATGGCTACACCTTC.

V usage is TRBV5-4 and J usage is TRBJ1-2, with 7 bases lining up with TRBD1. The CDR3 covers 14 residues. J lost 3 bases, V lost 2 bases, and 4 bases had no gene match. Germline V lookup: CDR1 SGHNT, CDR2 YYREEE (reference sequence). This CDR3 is CASSLGGGDYGYTF. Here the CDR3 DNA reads TGTGCCAGCAGCTTAGGAGGGGGCGACTATGGCTACACCTTC.

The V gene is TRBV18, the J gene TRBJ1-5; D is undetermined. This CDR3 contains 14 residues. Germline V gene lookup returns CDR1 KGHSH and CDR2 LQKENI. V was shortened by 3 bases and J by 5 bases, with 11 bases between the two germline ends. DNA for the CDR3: TGTGCCAGCTCACCCCGGGCCGGGGATCAGCCCCAGCATTTT. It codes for CASSPRAGDQPQHF.

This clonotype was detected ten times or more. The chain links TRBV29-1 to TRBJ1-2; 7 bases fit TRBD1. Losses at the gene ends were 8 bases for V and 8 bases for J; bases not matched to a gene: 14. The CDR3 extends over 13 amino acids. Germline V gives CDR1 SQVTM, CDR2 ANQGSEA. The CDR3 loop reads CSFRIEGAKGYTF. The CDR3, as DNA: TGCAGCTTTAGAATTGAGGGGGCGAAAGGCTACACCTTC.

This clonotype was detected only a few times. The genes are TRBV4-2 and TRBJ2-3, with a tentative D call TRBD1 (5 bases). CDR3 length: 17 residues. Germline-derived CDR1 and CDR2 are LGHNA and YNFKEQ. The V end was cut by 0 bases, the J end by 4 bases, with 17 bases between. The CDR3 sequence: CASSQESRGSGADTQYF. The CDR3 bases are TGTGCCAGCAGCCAAGAATCAAGGGGCTCTGGCGCAGATACGCAGTATTTT.

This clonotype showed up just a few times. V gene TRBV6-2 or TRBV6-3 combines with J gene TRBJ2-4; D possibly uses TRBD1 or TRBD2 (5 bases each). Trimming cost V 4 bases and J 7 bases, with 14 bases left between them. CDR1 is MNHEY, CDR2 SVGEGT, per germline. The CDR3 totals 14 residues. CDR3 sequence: CASSSRDVVNIQYF. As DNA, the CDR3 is TGTGCCAGCAGTTCCCGGGACGTTGTGAACATTCAGTACTTC.

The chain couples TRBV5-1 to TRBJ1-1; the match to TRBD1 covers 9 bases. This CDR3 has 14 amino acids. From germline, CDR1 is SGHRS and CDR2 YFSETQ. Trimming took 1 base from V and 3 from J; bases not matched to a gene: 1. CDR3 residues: CASSLRTGDTEAFF. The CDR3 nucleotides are TGCGCCAGCAGCTTGCGGACAGGGGACACTGAAGCTTTCTTT.

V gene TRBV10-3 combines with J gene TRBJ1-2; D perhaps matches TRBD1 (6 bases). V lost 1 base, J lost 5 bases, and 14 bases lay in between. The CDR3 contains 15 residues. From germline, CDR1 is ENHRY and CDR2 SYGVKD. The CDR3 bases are TGTGCCATCAGTGAGTACGGGGGCAGCGGTTATGGCTACACCTTC. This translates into CAISEYGGSGYGYTF.

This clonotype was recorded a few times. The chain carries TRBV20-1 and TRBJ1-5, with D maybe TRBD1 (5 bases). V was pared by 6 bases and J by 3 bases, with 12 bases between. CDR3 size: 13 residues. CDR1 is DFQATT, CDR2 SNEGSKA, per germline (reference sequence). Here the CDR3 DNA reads TGCAGTGCCCCCCCAGGGCACAATCAGCCCCAGCATTTT. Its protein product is CSAPPGHNQPQHF.

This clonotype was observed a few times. In nucleotides, the CDR3 is TGCGCCAGCAGCTCCACAGGGTTACGGACTGAAGCTTTCTTT. This translates into CASSSTGLRTEAFF. The chain is built from TRBV5-1 and TRBJ1-1, with D possibly being TRBD1 (6 bases). The CDR3 contains 14 residues. The V end was cut by 3 bases, the J end by 5 bases, with 14 bases between. CDR1 is SGHRS and CDR2 is YFSETQ in the germline V gene.

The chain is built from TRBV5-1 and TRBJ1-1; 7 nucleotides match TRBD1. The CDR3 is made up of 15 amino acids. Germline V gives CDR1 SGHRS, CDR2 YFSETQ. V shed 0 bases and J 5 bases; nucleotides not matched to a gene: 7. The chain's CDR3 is CASSLVGQGETEAFF. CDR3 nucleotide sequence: TGCGCCAGCAGCTTGGTAGGGCAGGGGGAAACTGAAGCTTTCTTT.

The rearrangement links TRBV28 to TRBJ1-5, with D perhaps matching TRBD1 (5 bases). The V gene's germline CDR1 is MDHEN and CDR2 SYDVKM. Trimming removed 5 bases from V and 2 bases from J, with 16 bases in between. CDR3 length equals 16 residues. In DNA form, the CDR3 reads TGTGCCAGCAGTACCCCCAGGGCCAAGGGCAATCAGCCCCAGCATTTT. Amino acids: CASSTPRAKGNQPQHF.

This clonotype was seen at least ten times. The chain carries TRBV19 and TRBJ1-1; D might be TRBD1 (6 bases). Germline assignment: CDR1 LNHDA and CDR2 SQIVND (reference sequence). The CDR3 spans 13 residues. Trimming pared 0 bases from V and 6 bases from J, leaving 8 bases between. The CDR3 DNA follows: TGTGCCAGTAGTATAGACAGGGGAGCTGAAGCTTTCTTT. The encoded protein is CASSIDRGAEAFF.

DNA for the CDR3: TGCAGTGCCCTAATCGACCCTTCGGCACCCCTCCACTTT. This sequence encodes CSALIDPSAPLHF. V and J are TRBV20-1 and TRBJ1-6; unclear D gene. V was trimmed by 6 bases and J by 11 bases, leaving 17 bases between them. CDR1 and CDR2 from the germline V gene are DFQATT and SNEGSKA (reference sequence). This CDR3 is built from 13 residues.

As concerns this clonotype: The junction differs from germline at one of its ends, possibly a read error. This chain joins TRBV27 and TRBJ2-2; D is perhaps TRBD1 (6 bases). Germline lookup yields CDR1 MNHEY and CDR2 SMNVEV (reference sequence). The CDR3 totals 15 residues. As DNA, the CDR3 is TGTGCCAGCAGTTTACGGACGGGGCTTAAAGGGGGGCTGTTTTTT. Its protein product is CASSLRTGLKGGLFF.

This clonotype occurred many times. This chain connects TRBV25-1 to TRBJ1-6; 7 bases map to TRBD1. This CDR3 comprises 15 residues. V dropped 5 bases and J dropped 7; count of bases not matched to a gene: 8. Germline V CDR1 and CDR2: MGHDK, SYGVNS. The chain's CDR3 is CASSHRVRGNSPLHF. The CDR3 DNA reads TGTGCCAGCAGTCATCGGGTCAGGGGGAATTCACCCCTCCACTTT.